These T cell receptor beta chains were read from a single sample in a study of control samples from healthy donors and cancer patients. Generated by immunoSEQ multiplex PCR, the TCRdb table keeps only in-frame clones and is missing some. Of under 150,000 clones in the sample, around 89% were seen once. The sample taken for sequencing was blood. These receptors all stem from a man in his forties in good health. The CDR3 runs from the conserved cysteine through the conserved F or W. A D gene is named only where the DNA matches it firmly. Clone size is not always given. Where it is, it says once, few, many or a class for expanded clones.

TRBV30	TRBJ1-2	TRBD1	NA	TGTGCCTGGAGTGCGGGACAGTCTAATAACTATGGCTACACCTTC	CAWSAGQSNNYGYTF
TRBV4-1	TRBJ1-1	TRBD1	NA	TGCGCCAGCAGCCAGGGACAGACAAAAAACACTGAAGCTTTCTTT	CASSQGQTKNTEAFF
TRBV9	TRBJ1-2	TRBD1	NA	TGTGCCAGCAGCGTAGCTACAGGGGACGGCTACACCTTC	CASSVATGDGYTF
TRBV7-3	TRBJ2-1	NA	NA	TGTGCCAGCAGCCCCGGACAGTCCGTCAATGAGCAGTTCTTC	CASSPGQSVNEQFF
TRBV6-1	TRBJ2-7	NA	once	TGTGCCAGCAGTGACACCTCAGGGACCTTTTGGTACGAGCAGTACTTC	CASSDTSGTFWYEQYF
TRBV4-3	TRBJ2-7	NA	once	TGCGCCAGCAGCCAAGAACAGGGTTCCGAGCAGTACTTC	CASSQEQGSEQYF
TRBV12-3/TRBV12-4	TRBJ2-7	NA	NA	TGTGCCAGCAGTCCGACATCCTACGAGCAGTACTTC	CASSPTSYEQYF
TRBV7-9	TRBJ1-1	NA	NA	TGTGCCAGCAGCCTTTACCGGGAGACTGAAGCTTTCTTT	CASSLYRETEAFF
TRBV7-9	TRBJ1-4	NA	NA	TGTGCCAGCAGCTTAGAGGGGCTTGGCGATGAAAAACTGTTTTTT	CASSLEGLGDEKLFF
TRBV7-2	TRBJ2-1	TRBD2	once	TGTGCCAGCAGTCCTAGCGGGAATCCCTACAATGAGCAGTTCTTC	CASSPSGNPYNEQFF
TRBV19	TRBJ1-5	NA	NA	TGTGCCAGTAGCAACAGCGGGGATGGCAATCAGCCCCAGCATTTT	CASSNSGDGNQPQHF
TRBV7-9	TRBJ1-1	TRBD1	NA	TGTGCCAGCAGCGTTCACAGGGGGAACACTGAAGCTTTCTTT	CASSVHRGNTEAFF
TRBV7-2	TRBJ1-4	NA	NA	TGTGCCAGCAGCGCCCGAGGGGGGACTGGGGAAAAACTGTTTTTT	CASSARGGTGEKLFF
TRBV27	TRBJ1-5	NA	NA	TGTGCCAGCAGTTTATCTCACAGGGAACCCCAGCATTTT	CASSLSHREPQHF
TRBV6-2/TRBV6-3	TRBJ1-3	NA	NA	TGTGCCAGCAGTTACTACCAAACTGGAAACACCATATATTTT	CASSYYQTGNTIYF
TRBV5-1	TRBJ1-5	TRBD1	NA	TGCGCCAGCAGCCTTGGAGGGACAGGGAATCAGCCCCAGCATTTT	CASSLGGTGNQPQHF
TRBV30	TRBJ1-5	NA	NA	TGTGCCTGGAGCCATGGAGGGAATGGCAATCAGCCCCAGCATTTT	CAWSHGGNGNQPQHF
TRBV19	TRBJ2-2	TRBD1	NA	TGTGCCAGTAGTGACCGGGACAGGGATTTCAGGGAGCTGTTTTTT	CASSDRDRDFRELFF
TRBV7-2	TRBJ2-2	NA	NA	TGTGCCAGCAGCTTTGGCCTCCGAACCGGGGAGCTGTTTTTT	CASSFGLRTGELFF
TRBV30	TRBJ1-5	NA	NA	TGTGCCTGGAGTGGAAGGACAGCCACACCCTATAGCAATCAGCCCCAGCATTTT	CAWSGRTATPYSNQPQHF
TRBV29-1	TRBJ2-3	NA	NA	TGCAGCGTTGTGATCTCCCAGAGTTACACAGATACGCAGTATTTT	CSVVISQSYTDTQYF
TRBV30	TRBJ2-7	TRBD1	NA	TGTGCCTGGGAGGCCGGGACAGACTACGAGCAGTACTTC	CAWEAGTDYEQYF
TRBV19	TRBJ2-3	TRBD2	NA	TGTGCCAGTAGTTCCCGCGGGGGTCCCTCAGATACGCAGTATTTT	CASSSRGGPSDTQYF
TRBV15	TRBJ2-7	NA	NA	TGTGCCACCAGCAGAGCTAAGGTTGGCTACGAGCAGTACTTC	CATSRAKVGYEQYF
TRBV12-3/TRBV12-4	TRBJ2-4	NA	NA	TGTGCCAGCAGTTTGACGACTAGCATTCAGTACTTC	CASSLTTSIQYF
TRBV6-6	TRBJ2-7	TRBD1	NA	TGTGCCAGCAGTCCCGGGACAGGGGTCGAGCAGTACTTC	CASSPGTGVEQYF
TRBV15	TRBJ1-3	NA	NA	TGTGCCACCAGCAGAGATTACGGTTACTCTGGAAACACCATATATTTT	CATSRDYGYSGNTIYF
TRBV2	TRBJ1-1	NA	NA	TGTGCCAGCGTACGTGAGGTTGAAGCTTTCTTT	CASVREVEAFF
TRBV2	TRBJ2-6	TRBD1	few	TGTGCCAGCAGACGACCGGGACAGGCAATAGCTGGGGCCAACGTCCTGACTTTC	CASRRPGQAIAGANVLTF
TRBV6-6	TRBJ1-3	TRBD1	NA	TGTGCCAGCAATCCGGGACAGGGGGCTGGAAACACCATATATTTT	CASNPGQGAGNTIYF
TRBV4-2	TRBJ2-7	NA	NA	TGTGCCAGCAGCCAAGTTCCCTACGAGCAGTACTTC	CASSQVPYEQYF
TRBV11-3	TRBJ2-1	TRBD2	NA	TGTGCCAGCAGCTTGGACGGGAGGGCTTACAATGAGCAGTTCTTC	CASSLDGRAYNEQFF
TRBV5-1	TRBJ1-5	NA	once	TGCGCCAGCAGCTTGACAGGGCCTTATAGCAATCAGCCCCAGCATTTT	CASSLTGPYSNQPQHF